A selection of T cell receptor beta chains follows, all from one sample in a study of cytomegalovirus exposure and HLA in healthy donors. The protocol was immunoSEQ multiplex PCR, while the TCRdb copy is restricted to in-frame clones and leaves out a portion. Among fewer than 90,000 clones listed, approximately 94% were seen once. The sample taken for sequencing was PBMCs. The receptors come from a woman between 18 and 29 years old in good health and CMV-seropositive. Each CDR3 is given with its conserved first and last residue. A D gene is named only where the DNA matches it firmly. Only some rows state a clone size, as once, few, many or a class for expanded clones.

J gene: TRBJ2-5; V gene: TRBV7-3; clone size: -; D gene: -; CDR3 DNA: TGTGCCAGCAGCTTAACAACAGGACAGCCCCAGGAGACCCAGTACTTC; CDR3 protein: CASSLTTGQPQETQYF
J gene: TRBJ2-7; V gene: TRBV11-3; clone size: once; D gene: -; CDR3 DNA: TGTGCCAGCCGCGGCGGGGATTCCTACGAGCAGTACTTC; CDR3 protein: CASRGGDSYEQYF
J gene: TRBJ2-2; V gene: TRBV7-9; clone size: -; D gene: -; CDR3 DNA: TGTGCCAGCAGCTCGGGACAGAACACCGGGGAGCTGTTTTTT; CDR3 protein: CASSSGQNTGELFF
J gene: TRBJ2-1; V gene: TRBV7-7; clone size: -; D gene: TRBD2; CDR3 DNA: TGTGCCAGCAGCTTGACTAGCGGGGGGACGAGCTCCTACAATGAGCAGTTCTTC; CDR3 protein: CASSLTSGGTSSYNEQFF
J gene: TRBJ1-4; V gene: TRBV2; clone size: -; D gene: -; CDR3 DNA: TGTGCCAGCAGTGCTGGGACATCAACTAATGAAAAACTGTTTTTT; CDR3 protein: CASSAGTSTNEKLFF
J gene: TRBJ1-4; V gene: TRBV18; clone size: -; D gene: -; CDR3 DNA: TGTGCCAGCTCACCACCGACAGGCAATGAAAAACTGTTTTTT; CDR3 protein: CASSPPTGNEKLFF
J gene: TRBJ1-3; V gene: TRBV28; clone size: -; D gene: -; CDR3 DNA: TGTGCCAGCATGAGGAGCTCTGGAAACACCATATATTTT; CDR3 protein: CASMRSSGNTIYF
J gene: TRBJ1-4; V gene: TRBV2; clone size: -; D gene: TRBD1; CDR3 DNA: TGTGCCAGCAGTGCCCAGACAGGGGGAAATGAAAAACTGTTTTTT; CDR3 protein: CASSAQTGGNEKLFF
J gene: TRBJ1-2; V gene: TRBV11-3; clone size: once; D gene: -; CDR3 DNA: TGTGCCAGCAGCTTCAGGGGAGGCTACACCTTC; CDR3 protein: CASSFRGGYTF
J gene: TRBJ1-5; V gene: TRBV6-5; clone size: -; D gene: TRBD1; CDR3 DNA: TGTGCCAGCAGTAGGGACAGAGGCAATCAGCCCCAGCATTTT; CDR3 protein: CASSRDRGNQPQHF
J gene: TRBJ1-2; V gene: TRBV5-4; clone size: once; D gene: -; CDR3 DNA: TGTGCCAGCAGCTTGGGGGGTCCAAGGCGTATAGGGGATGGCTACACCTTC; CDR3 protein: CASSLGGPRRIGDGYTF
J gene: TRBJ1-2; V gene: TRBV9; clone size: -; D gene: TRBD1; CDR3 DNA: TGTGCCAGCAGCGCAACCGACAGGGGCCATGGCTACACCTTC; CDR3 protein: CASSATDRGHGYTF
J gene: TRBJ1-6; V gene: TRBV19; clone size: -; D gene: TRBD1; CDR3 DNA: TGTGCCAGTAGTATAGGGACAGGGCTGTACTCACCCCTCCACTTT; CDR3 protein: CASSIGTGLYSPLHF
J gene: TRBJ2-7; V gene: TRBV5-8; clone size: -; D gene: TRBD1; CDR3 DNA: TGTGCCAGCAGCTTCACGGGACAGGTCTACGAGCAGTACTTC; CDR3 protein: CASSFTGQVYEQYF
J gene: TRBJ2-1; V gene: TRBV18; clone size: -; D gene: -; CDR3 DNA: TGTGCCAGCTCAACCGGGAGTACCTACAATGAGCAGTTCTTC; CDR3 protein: CASSTGSTYNEQFF
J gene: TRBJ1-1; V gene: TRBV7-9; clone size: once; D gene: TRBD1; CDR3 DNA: TGTGCCAGCAGCTCAGCGACAGGGAAATTTGAAGCTTTCTTT; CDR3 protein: CASSSATGKFEAFF
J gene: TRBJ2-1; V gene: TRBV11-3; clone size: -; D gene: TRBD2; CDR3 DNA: TGTGCCAGCAGCTTATATTCCGGAGACCCTAGCGGGGCCTACAATGAGCAGTTCTTC; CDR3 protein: CASSLYSGDPSGAYNEQFF
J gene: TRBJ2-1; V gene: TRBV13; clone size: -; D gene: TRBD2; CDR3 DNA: TGTGCCAGCAGCCCTCTAGCGGGAGGTGGCAATGAGCAGTTCTTC; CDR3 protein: CASSPLAGGGNEQFF
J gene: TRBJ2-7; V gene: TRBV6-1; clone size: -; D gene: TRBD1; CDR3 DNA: TGTGCCAGCAGTGCTGAAAGGACAGGGTATTACGAGCAGTACTTC; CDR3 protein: CASSAERTGYYEQYF
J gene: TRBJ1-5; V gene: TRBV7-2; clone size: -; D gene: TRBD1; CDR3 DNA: TGTGCCAGCAGCCCCGGACAGGGAGGCAATCAGCCCCAGCATTTT; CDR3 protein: CASSPGQGGNQPQHF
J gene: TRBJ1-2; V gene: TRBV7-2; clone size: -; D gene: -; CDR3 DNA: TGTGCCAGCAGACACGACACAGGAGGCTACACCTTC; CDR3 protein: CASRHDTGGYTF
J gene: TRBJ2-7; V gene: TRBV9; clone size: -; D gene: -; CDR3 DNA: TGTGCCAGCAGCGTAACAGGGAGTTCCTACGAGCAGTACTTC; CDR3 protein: CASSVTGSSYEQYF
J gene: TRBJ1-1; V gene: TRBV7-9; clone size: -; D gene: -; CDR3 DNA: TGTGCCAGCAGCTTAGCTCGGGGGGCCGGGACTGAAGCTTTCTTT; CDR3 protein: CASSLARGAGTEAFF
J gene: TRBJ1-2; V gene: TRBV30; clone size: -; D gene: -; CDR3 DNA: TGTGCCTGGAGTGTAAACGCAGGAATGAGGGATGGCTACACCTTC; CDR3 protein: CAWSVNAGMRDGYTF
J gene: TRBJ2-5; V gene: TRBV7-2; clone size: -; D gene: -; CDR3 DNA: TGTGCCAGCAGCTTAGACCCGGCAGGAGAGACCCAGTACTTC; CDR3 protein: CASSLDPAGETQYF
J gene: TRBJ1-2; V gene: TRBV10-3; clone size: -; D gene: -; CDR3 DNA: TGTGCCATCAGTGAGTCTGATGGTACTGTAGATGGCTACACCTTC; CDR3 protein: CAISESDGTVDGYTF
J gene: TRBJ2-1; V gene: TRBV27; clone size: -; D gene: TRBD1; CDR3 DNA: TGTGCCAGCAGTTTAGACAGGGGTGGATGGTATGAGCAGTTCTTC; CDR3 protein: CASSLDRGGWYEQFF
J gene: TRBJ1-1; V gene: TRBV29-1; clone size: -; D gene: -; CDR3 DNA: TGCAGCGCAGGGGTGCAGGTGAACACTGAAGCTTTCTTT; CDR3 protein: CSAGVQVNTEAFF
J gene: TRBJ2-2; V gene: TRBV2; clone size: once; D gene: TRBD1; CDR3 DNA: TGTGCCAGCAGTGAAAACGTAGGGGGCCCCGTGGAGCTGTTTTTT; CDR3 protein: CASSENVGGPVELFF
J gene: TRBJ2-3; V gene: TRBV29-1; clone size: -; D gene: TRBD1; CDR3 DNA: TGCAGCGTTGTTACAGGGGTGGTCGGCACAGATACGCAGTATTTT; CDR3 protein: CSVVTGVVGTDTQYF
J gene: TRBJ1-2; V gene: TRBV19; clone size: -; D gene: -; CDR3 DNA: TGTGCCAGTAGCGAAACAGGGTATGGCTACACCTTC; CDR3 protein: CASSETGYGYTF
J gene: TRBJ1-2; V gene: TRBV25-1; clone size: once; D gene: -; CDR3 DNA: TGTGCCAGCAGTGAATTTGGCGGCAACTATGGCTACACCTTC; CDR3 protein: CASSEFGGNYGYTF
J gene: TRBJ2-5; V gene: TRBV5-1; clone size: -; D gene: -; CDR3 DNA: TGCGCCAGCAGCTTCCAGTTCCGTCAAGAGACCCAGTACTTC; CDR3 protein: CASSFQFRQETQYF
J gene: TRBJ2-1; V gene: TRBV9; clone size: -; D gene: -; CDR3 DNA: TGTGCCAGCAGCCTACACAAAGGGGCTCGGGGGAATGAGCAGTTCTTC; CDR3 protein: CASSLHKGARGNEQFF
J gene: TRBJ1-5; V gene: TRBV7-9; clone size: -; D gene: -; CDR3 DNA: TGTGCCAGCAGCTTAGACCTAATCCAGCCCCAGCATTTT; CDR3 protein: CASSLDLIQPQHF
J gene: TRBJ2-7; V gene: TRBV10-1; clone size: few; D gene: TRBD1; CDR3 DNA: TGCGCCAGCAGTGTTCACTTCATGACAGGGGACGAGTCCTACGAGCAGTACTTC; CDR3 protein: CASSVHFMTGDESYEQYF
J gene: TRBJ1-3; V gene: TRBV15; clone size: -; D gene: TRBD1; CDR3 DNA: TGTGCCACCACCGTGACAGGGGGCCAATCTGGAAACACCATATATTTT; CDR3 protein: CATTVTGGQSGNTIYF
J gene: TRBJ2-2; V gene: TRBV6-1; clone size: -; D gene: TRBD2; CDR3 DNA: TGTGCCAGCAGTGAAAGCCTAGCGGGAACCGGGGAGCTGTTTTTT; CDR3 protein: CASSESLAGTGELFF
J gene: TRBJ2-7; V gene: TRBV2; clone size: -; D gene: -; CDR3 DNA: TGTGCCAGCAGTCCATTGTACGAGCAGTACTTC; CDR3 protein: CASSPLYEQYF
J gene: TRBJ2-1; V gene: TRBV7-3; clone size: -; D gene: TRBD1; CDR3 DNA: TGTGCCAGCAGCGTTATGACAGGGGTCAATGAGCAGTTCTTC; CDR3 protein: CASSVMTGVNEQFF
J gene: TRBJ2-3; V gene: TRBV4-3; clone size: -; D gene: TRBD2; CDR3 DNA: TGCGCCAGCAGCCACTCTAGCGGAAGCACAGATACGCAGTATTTT; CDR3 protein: CASSHSSGSTDTQYF
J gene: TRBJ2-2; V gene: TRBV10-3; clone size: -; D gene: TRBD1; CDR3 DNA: TGTGCCATCAGTGAACGGGACAGGGGATCCGGGGAGCTGTTTTTT; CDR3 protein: CAISERDRGSGELFF